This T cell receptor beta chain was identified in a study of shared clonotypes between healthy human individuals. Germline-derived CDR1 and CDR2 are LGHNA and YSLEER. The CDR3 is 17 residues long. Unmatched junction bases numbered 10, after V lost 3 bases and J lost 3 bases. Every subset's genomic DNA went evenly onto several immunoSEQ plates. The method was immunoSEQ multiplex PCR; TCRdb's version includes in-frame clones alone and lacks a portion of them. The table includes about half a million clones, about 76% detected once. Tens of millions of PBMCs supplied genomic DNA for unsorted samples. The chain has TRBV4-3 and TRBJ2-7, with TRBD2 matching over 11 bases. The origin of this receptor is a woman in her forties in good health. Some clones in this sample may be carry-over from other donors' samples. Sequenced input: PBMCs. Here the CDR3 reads CASSQGLGTSGLYEQYF. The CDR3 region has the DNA TGCGCCAGCAGCCAGGGATTGGGGACTAGCGGCCTCTACGAGCAGTACTTC.